The present T cell receptor (beta chain) was sequenced within a study of cytomegalovirus exposure and HLA in healthy donors (TCRdb year 2017). For context, the study as a whole: An earlier analysis of several hundred of the donors reported approximately 260 Gb of sequence data and 100 million to 120 million unique TCR beta sequences obtained from around 190 million T cells. An early release covering roughly 600 HLA-typed donors comprised about 310 gigabases of sequencing data and around 80 million unique TCR sequences. Of the 398 genotyped donors, around 81% fell in the genetic ancestry cluster associated with self-reported Caucasian donors. The study aimed to test whether cataloging public T cell receptors could reveal signatures of past pathogen exposure. The study profiled the T cell repertoires of under 700 subjects by immunosequencing and related them to cytomegalovirus serostatus. Besides the first cohort of around 700 subjects, a separate validation cohort made up of some 110 different subjects was used. High-throughput TCR immunosequencing, statistical association of individual TCRs with disease status, and machine learning were combined to predict cytomegalovirus infection status. To study patterns of TCR occurrence, a later analysis re-analyzed previously published TCR beta repertoires from 650 to 750 donors and added high-resolution HLA genotyping. The later analysis used no new phenotypic data to find candidate immune exposures, relying instead on TCR beta sequences and their occurrence across donors. To decide whether each TCR beta V gene segment behaved as functional or pseudogenic, an earlier analysis of fewer than 750 of the donors relied on high-throughput TCR beta sequencing. Donor age, sex, ethnicity and CMV serostatus were collected together with the repertoire data. Genome-wide SNP genotypes for about 55% of the roughly 670 donors were used in a later genetic analysis, which treated that subset as a discovery cohort. All discovery cohort repertoires had been generated using a single sequencing platform. HLA typing included class I and class II loci at four-digit resolution. The number of donors typed differed by locus, with 629-630 for A, B, C, DRB1 and DQB1, more than 500 for DQA1, some 570 for DPA1, and over 400 for DPB1. Because of strong linkage in the cohort, a few DR-DQ haplotypes were treated as single units for association and clustering. Among 398 genotyped donors of the cohort, an average of around 250,000 unique TCR beta nucleotide sequences was sequenced per donor, of which about 20% were non-productive.

Notes on this clone: Its binding antigen is unknown. No much larger clone exists at a distance of one base, and base qualities are not known.

Library preparation was by the immunoSEQ multiplex PCR assay. A mixture of 60 forward primers for TCR Vbeta segments and 13 reverse primers for TCR Jbeta segments was used in the multiplex PCR. The CDR3 region of rearranged TCR beta genes was amplified from genomic DNA with a multiplex PCR assay. The amplified TCR beta libraries were sequenced on the Illumina HiSeq System as 87-base-pair reads. In the original analysis: A later analysis tallied 75 million to 95 million unique TCR beta chains across the 600 to 700 repertoires, and 10 million to 11 million of those chains were shared by two or more donors. Raw reads were error-corrected and collapsed into unique sequences with a nearest-neighbor algorithm that merged closely related sequences to remove PCR and sequencing errors. Alignment of CDR3 sequences to IMGT reference sequences was used to assign V, D and J gene segments. For a sequence to be retained, a match of at least six nucleotides to both a V gene segment and a J gene segment was required. Rearrangements were classified as productive when the CDR3 lacked stop codons and remained in frame with V and J, and all other rearrangements were classified as non-productive. CDR3 was defined according to IMGT convention as the region running from the second conserved V-encoded cysteine to the conserved J-encoded phenylalanine. Sequences without an unambiguous match to a single V gene segment were excluded from the earlier analysis of about 630 of the donors. In an earlier analysis of 587 of the donors, V segments were called functional above 56.7% productive rearrangements and were called segregating when the between-donor standard deviation exceeded 5%. A statistical classification framework was built for diagnosing cytomegalovirus status from the catalog of TCR beta chain sequences. A later analysis assigned V and J genes by comparing TCR nucleotide sequences with IMGT/GENE-DB human TR gene sequences. A later analysis assigned CDR3 sequences and most-parsimonious VDJ recombination scenarios with the TCRdist pipeline. In a later analysis, each TCR beta chain was defined by its CDR3 amino acid sequence together with its V-gene family, and reads without a unique V-gene family were excluded. To address suspected cross-contamination and a sequencing artifact, a later analysis removed a few hundred highly shared, low-generation-probability nucleotide sequences. For each public chain, a later analysis derived a clonal expansion index from normalized ranks of inferred template counts within each repertoire. In a later analysis, generation probabilities were computed with a VDJ recombination model fitted to out-of-frame rearrangements, and the resulting probabilities were checked against IGoR. Hypergeometric tests were used in a later analysis to score TCR-TCR, TCR-HLA and TCR-CMV co-occurrence, with a repertoire-size bias correction applied to the TCR pairs. A later analysis estimated false discovery rates by permuting HLA or CMV assignments 20 times. In a later analysis, co-occurring TCRs were grouped using DBSCAN, and TCRdist sequence similarity was added for clustering within HLA-allele-positive subsets. Repertoires with fewer than 30,000 or more than 120,000 public chains, plus five repertoires with anomalous nucleotide sharing, were excluded from co-occurrence clustering. TCRdb re-hosts the immuneACCESS table, in-frame sequences only. Its copies lack some clones; in the studies checked, an unresolved V gene accounts for under half of them, and the cause for the rest is not known. V and J calls and clone size follow that table, whereas D and trimming were derived from the DNA. This sample has approximately 190,000 clones in its table, and around four fifths of those were observed once. Together, the top ten hold less than 2% of the sample.

The cohort consisted of 650 to 700 healthy bone marrow donors. Cohort members were all nominally healthy when sampled, although unrecorded immune exposures were likely present. The donor was CMV seropositive and belonged to the group of 250 to 300 seropositive cohort members. A peripheral blood sample was collected from each donor, and TCR beta sequencing was performed on peripheral blood mononuclear cells. Genomic DNA extraction from the blood cell samples was performed with the Qiagen DNeasy Blood Extraction Kit. The CDR3 spans 14 residues, from the cysteine through the phenylalanine. The retained sequence is limited to the CDR3, 42 bases, with the frame set at the first base. Trimming accounts for 3 bases at V and 9 bases at J, while the number of junction bases matched to no gene is 7. For CDR1 and CDR2, the germline V gene (reference sequence) lists SGHNT and YYREEE. Summary of the overall study and its limitations: A further reported finding was that TCR beta sequences accurately predicted the HLA-A and HLA-B alleles for most subjects in the first cohort. Compared with the roughly 700-donor mean, donors in an Asian-associated ancestry cluster had fewer N-insertions in productive TCRs, according to a later genetic analysis. The only immune exposure information available for the cohort was CMV serostatus. A later genetic analysis associated a missense DCLRE1C variant with V-gene and J-gene trimming of TCR beta chains, and an independent cohort replicated the association. The presence/absence analyses assumed that sequencing depth was roughly uniform across donors, and that assumption may not be true. Most CMV-associated TCR beta chains appeared to be HLA-restricted in a later analysis, and the HLA associations seemed to be driven largely by CMV exposure. The classifier was reported to diagnose cytomegalovirus status with high specificity and sensitivity in both the original cohort and the validation cohort. A cluster of highly shared sequence variants was judged likely to represent a technical artifact of the sequencing pipeline. Broadly in line with IMGT annotations, most TCR beta V segments showed up in productive rearrangements about 87% or about 30% of the time in an earlier analysis of a few hundred of the donors. Strong co-occurrence of HLA alleles, especially DR and DQ, made assigning TCR associations to individual alleles difficult. In vitro tests confirmed that a few of the cytomegalovirus-associated TCR beta chains recognize cytomegalovirus antigens. The study gave a list of about 160 TCR beta chains associated with cytomegalovirus. According to a later analysis, parvovirus B19, influenza, CMV and Epstein-Barr virus appeared linked to several top co-occurrence clusters. Because some donors lacked HLA typing at each locus, the association tests relied only on the typed subset. The earlier analysis of 587 of the donors excluded fewer than 20 rarely observed V segments, including chromosome 9 orphons, because counts were too low. A later analysis found that TCR association rates varied across HLA loci, with DRB1 alleles showing the most associated TCRs and HLA-C alleles the fewest. Specific HLA alleles were associated with some 15,000 TCR beta sequences at a false discovery rate of 0.05 in a later analysis. In a later analysis, HLA-associated TCR beta chains were found to be more clonally expanded and to have lower generation probabilities than equally common non-associated chains. While some public TCRs were present in many individuals, most TCR sequences turned up only very rarely across donors. Correlated functional status among segregating V segments might be attributable to linkage disequilibrium, but an unknown experimental factor could not be ruled out. The authors suggested that the approach could potentially be generalized to other disease states and immunological phenotypes. Some IMGT-functional V segments, including TRBV6-2 and TRBV6-3, could not be distinguished by the 87-base-pair reads and were therefore excluded. Only TCR beta chains were sequenced in this cohort, and the absence of alpha or paired-chain data limited detectable features.

The V and J genes are TRBV5-4 and TRBJ2-1; TRBD2 aligns with 9 central bases. This sequence originates from a man aged 40-50 years in good health and CMV-seropositive. The sample consisted of PBMCs. The nucleotide sequence reads TGTGCCAGCAGCTCTCGACTAGCGGCTACTGAGCAGTTCTTC. Its product reads: CASSSRLAATEQFF.